This T cell receptor (beta chain) was captured by sequencing in a study of identical twins. Details on this clonotype: Its specificity is not known.

J lost 1 base, V lost 6 bases, and 8 bases had no gene match. Germline values: CDR1 ENHRY, CDR2 SYGVKD. The CDR3 loop spans 16 amino acids. A universal primer site arose from template switching, and cDNA bore unique molecular identifiers. TCRdb re-called the 5' RACE reads through MiXCR, storing one row per CDR3 protein. The table has roughly 1,500,000 distinct CDR3 sequences, less than 35% seen once. Whole-study results and caveats: One should note that invariant MAIT and iNKT cells could partly confound zero-insertion analyses. Models underpredicted monozygotic twin sharing of out-of-frame TCR alpha. Carriage of fewer insertions was seen in abundant cord blood beta clonotypes, whereas memory repertoires showed none.

Sequenced material: cord blood. The gene calls are TRBV10-3 and TRBJ2-2; 7 bases fit TRBD1. The receptor was derived from a newborn girl in good health. In nucleotides, the CDR3 is TGTGCCATCAGCCCACGGACAGGACAGAACACCGGGGAGCTGTTTTTT. It encodes CAISPRTGQNTGELFF.